The entry that follows covers one TCR beta chain sequence. The CDR3 runs to 16 residues. V was pared by 3 bases and J by 3 bases, with 16 bases between. The germline V gene has CDR1 SGDLS and CDR2 YYNGEE. A sample-barcoded 5' primer and a J-beta primer mix were used in a second PCR of roughly 7 to 11 cycles. One entry per CDR3 protein, called by TCRdb with MiXCR from the 5' RACE reads. This table holds approximately 790,000 distinct CDR3 sequences, approximately 67% found once. The entry originates in a study of blood T cells in healthy people across ages. The receptor comes from a man aged 25 to 45 in good health. Material: blood. The chain links TRBV9 to TRBJ2-4; D may correspond to TRBD1 or TRBD2 (5 bases each). The CDR3 DNA is TGTGCCAGCAGCGCGGGGTCCCGAAGGGGCAAAAACATTCAGTACTTC. This codes for CASSAGSRRGKNIQYF.